Reported below is one TCR beta chain. What it binds is unknown. This entry belongs to a study of blood T cells in healthy people across ages. The overall study: Roughly one uniquely barcoded beta molecule per two T cells was captured.

Germline lookup yields CDR1 SGHTA and CDR2 FQGNSA. V lost 5 bases to trimming and J lost 7 bases, with 15 bases between them. This CDR3 has 14 amino acids. Overall study results and limits: A roughly linear fall in TCR beta diversity per million T cells was seen with increasing age.

Primers used in a second PCR of about 6 to 11 cycles were a sample-barcoded 5' primer and a J-beta primer mix. TCRdb re-analysed the 5' RACE reads in MiXCR, keeping a single row per CDR3 protein. The data contain more than 1,000,000 distinct CDR3 sequences, 20% to 25% of them singletons. The data also belong to a second study, concerning T cells of mothers and their children. As that report states: Whatever RNA was extracted went entirely into cDNA synthesis, at roughly 1.6 ug per 15 ul. Over 9.5 million reads per mother and around 3 million per child were obtained.

The sample was blood. This chain connects TRBV7-2 to TRBJ2-1; D ambiguous. The source is a girl aged 2-10 years in good health. DNA of the CDR3: TGTGCCAGCAGCCCCTCCTTGGGGTTGAATGAGCAGTTCTTC. Residues: CASSPSLGLNEQFF.